These 23 T cell receptor beta chains were sequenced from one sample in a study of blood T cell repertoires in COVID-19 (TCRdb year 2020). Libraries came from the immunoSEQ multiplex PCR assay. TCRdb provides this immuneACCESS table in a form limited to in-frame rearrangements. Some clones are lacking; in checked studies, under half of them reflect an unresolved V gene, and why the rest are absent is not known. Counted in this sample were about 98,000 clones; more than 65% of them appeared once. The ten largest clones represent over 8.5% of the sample. The sequenced sample consisted of peripheral blood. All receptors come from a woman older than 75 with acute or convalescent COVID-19.

This clone appeared a single time. The V gene is TRBV6-6, the J gene TRBJ1-1; 7 bases fit TRBD1. V lost 7 bases to trimming and J lost 5 bases; unmatched junction nucleotides: 4. The germline V gene has CDR1 MNHNY and CDR2 SVGAGI (reference sequence). The CDR3 covers 12 residues. The DNA of the CDR3 is TGTGCCAGCACGTTGACAGGGACTGAAGCTTTCTTT. Translation gives CASTLTGTEAFF.

This clone was seen once. V gene TRBV7-9 combines with J gene TRBJ2-1; 12 bases line up with TRBD1. J gave up 6 bases and V 6 bases, and 3 bases lay outside the gene matches. The germline gives CDR1 SEHNR, CDR2 FQNEAQ (reference sequence). This CDR3 region has 14 residues. The CDR3 reads CASRPGQGANEQFF. Here the CDR3 DNA reads TGTGCCAGCAGGCCGGGACAGGGGGCCAATGAGCAGTTCTTC.

This clone came up a few times. V gene TRBV4-3 combines with J gene TRBJ2-3; D might be TRBD1 (6 bases). Trimming pared 3 bases from V and 2 bases from J, leaving 9 bases between. This CDR3 contains 14 residues. CDR1 is LGHNA, CDR2 YSLEER, per germline. CDR3 loop: CASSQGHHTDTQYF. The CDR3 DNA reads TGCGCCAGCAGCCAGGGACATCACACAGATACGCAGTATTTT.

The rearrangement uses TRBV7-6 and TRBJ2-5, with D tentatively TRBD2 (6 bases). The germline CDR1 and CDR2 sequences are SGHVS and FNYEAQ. Trimming pared 4 bases from V and 5 bases from J, leaving 17 bases between. This CDR3 has 15 amino acids. The CDR3 region is CASSSGPTSPETQYF. As DNA, the CDR3 is TGTGCCAGCAGCTCCGGACCAACTAGCCCCGAGACCCAGTACTTC.

This clone was observed a few times. This chain joins TRBV2 and TRBJ2-1, with 10 bases that match TRBD2. Germline CDR1 SNHLY, CDR2 FYNNEI. The CDR3 sequence is 14 residues long. V shed 6 bases, J shed 4 bases, and the junction held 3 bases outside the gene matches. In DNA, the CDR3 is TGTGCCAGCAGAGCGGGGGGGAGGTACAATGAGCAGTTCTTC. It yields the protein CASRAGGRYNEQFF.

The chain has TRBV6-1 and TRBJ1-6, with D maybe TRBD1 (5 bases). The CDR3 consists of 17 residues. Trimming left V 4 bases short and J 7 bases short, with 20 bases between. The germline V gene has CDR1 MNHNS and CDR2 SASEGT. CDR3 sequence reads: CASSARSRTIANSPLHF. CDR3 nucleotides: TGTGCCAGCAGTGCTAGGAGTAGGACAATCGCCAATTCACCCCTCCACTTT.

The V gene is TRBV5-4, the J gene TRBJ1-3, with 7 bases matching TRBD1. V dropped 4 bases and J dropped 3; count of bases not matched to a gene: 4. This CDR3 is built from 14 residues. Germline values: CDR1 SGHNT, CDR2 YYREEE (reference sequence). This CDR3 is CASSPTGSGNTIYF. CDR3 in DNA: TGTGCCAGCAGCCCGACAGGGAGTGGAAACACCATATATTTT.

The rearrangement links TRBV28 to TRBJ1-1, with TRBD1 as a possible D gene (6 bases). CDR1 and CDR2 (germline): MDHEN, SYDVKM. The germline V and J ends were trimmed by 3 bases and 1 base, with 12 bases remaining between them. The CDR3 is 15 residues long. For the CDR3, the DNA is TGTGCCAGCAGTTTGTCAGGGGCACCGAACACTGAAGCTTTCTTT. Its protein product is CASSLSGAPNTEAFF.

The V gene is TRBV28, the J gene TRBJ1-4; a possible D gene is TRBD1 (6 bases). Trimming took 4 bases from V and 0 from J, leaving 9 bases between them. The CDR3 is 15 residues long. Germline CDR1 and CDR2: MDHEN and SYDVKM. The CDR3 region has the DNA TGTGCCAGCAGTTCCCCAGGGGCAACTAATGAAAAACTGTTTTTT. Protein product: CASSSPGATNEKLFF.

The chain recombines TRBV6-2 or TRBV6-3 with TRBJ1-5; 10 nucleotides line up with TRBD1. Germline V gives CDR1 MNHEY, CDR2 SVGEGT. CDR3 length equals 15 residues. J lost 5 bases, V lost 2 bases, and 3 bases had no gene match. CDR3 sequence reads: CASSYGTGDHQPQHF. CDR3 nucleotide sequence: TGTGCCAGCAGTTACGGGACAGGGGACCATCAGCCCCAGCATTTT.

This clone was counted a single time. Its ends do not fully match the called genes, so a read error is possible. The V gene is TRBV7-9, the J gene TRBJ2-7; TRBD2 matches 14 bases. CDR1 and CDR2 from the germline V gene are SEHNR and FQNEAQ (reference sequence). The CDR3 runs 13 residues. DNA for the CDR3: TGTGCCAGCAGCGTGGGACTAGCGGGGGCCCAGGACTTC. Translating it yields CASSVGLAGAQDF.

This clone has only one observation. This rearrangement joins TRBV6-2 or TRBV6-3 to TRBJ2-3, with D perhaps matching TRBD2 (5 bases). This CDR3 spans 12 amino acids. Germline V CDR1 and CDR2: MNHEY, SVGEGT. Trimming left V 5 bases short and J 11 bases short, with 14 bases between. CDR3 loop: CASSSTSWVQYF. CDR3 DNA sequence: TGTGCCAGCAGTAGTACTAGTTGGGTGCAGTATTTT.

This chain uses TRBV2 with TRBJ1-2; 9 nucleotides line up with TRBD1. Per the germline V gene, CDR1 is SNHLY and CDR2 is FYNNEI. This CDR3 region has 17 residues. Losses at the gene ends were 1 base for V and 0 bases for J; bases not matched to a gene: 6. DNA of the CDR3: TGTGCCAGCAGTGAAGGAGGGGGACAGGGTGCTAACTATGGCTACACCTTC. It specifies CASSEGGGQGANYGYTF.

J is TRBJ1-6 and V is TRBV11-2, with D maybe TRBD1 (6 bases). Trimming pared 6 bases from V and 7 bases from J, leaving 16 bases between. In germline, CDR1 is SGHAT, CDR2 FQNNGV. CDR3 length: 15 amino acids. CDR3 in DNA: TGTGCCAGCAGTCTCACAGAGGGGGTCAATTCACCCCTCCACTTT. It specifies CASSLTEGVNSPLHF.

This chain connects TRBV12-3 or TRBV12-4 to TRBJ2-1; tentative D call: TRBD2 (6 bases). The CDR3 has 10 amino acids. The V end lost 8 bases, the J end lost 9 bases, and 8 bases lay between the germline ends. CDR3 nucleotide sequence: TGTGCCAGCGGGAGGAGTGAGCAGTTCTTC. It encodes CASGRSEQFF.

This rearrangement joins TRBV2 to TRBJ1-3; 10 bases line up with TRBD1. This CDR3 comprises 14 residues. V was clipped by 7 bases and J by 3 bases; unmatched bases: 3. The germline V gene encodes CDR1 SNHLY and CDR2 FYNNEI. The CDR3 DNA reads TGTGCCAGCACCCGGGACAGGGGTGGAAACACCATATATTTT. Its translation is CASTRDRGGNTIYF.

The rearrangement links TRBV7-2 to TRBJ1-2; no definite D call. The V gene lost 5 bases and the J gene lost 0 bases, with 4 bases spanning the gap. CDR1 is SGHTA, CDR2 FQGNSA, per germline. CDR3 length equals 12 residues. The DNA for the CDR3 is TGTGCCAGCAGCCGGTCTAACTATGGCTACACCTTC. Encoded protein: CASSRSNYGYTF.

This chain connects TRBV9 to TRBJ1-4, with a possible D match to TRBD1 (5 bases). V dropped 4 bases and J dropped 4 bases, with 14 bases sitting between them. Germline V gene sequence: CDR1 SGDLS, CDR2 YYNGEE. CDR3 length equals 15 residues. The CDR3 sequence: CASSLFGGDNEKLFF. The CDR3, as DNA: TGTGCCAGCAGCTTGTTCGGGGGAGATAATGAAAAACTGTTTTTT.

This clone was counted a few times. The rearrangement uses TRBV4-2 and TRBJ1-6; TRBD1 agrees at 10 bases. Germline CDR1 is LGHNA and CDR2 is YNFKEQ. V lost 3 bases, J lost 8 bases, and 7 bases stayed unmatched. The CDR3 runs 16 residues. CDR3 loop: CASSQPPGTGDSPLHF. The CDR3, as DNA: TGTGCCAGCAGCCAGCCCCCCGGGACAGGGGATTCACCCCTCCACTTT.

The chain uses TRBV7-6 and TRBJ2-2; D is undetermined. Trimming took off 2 bases at V and 5 bases at J, with 6 bases between the two ends. This CDR3 comprises 13 residues. Per the germline V gene, CDR1 is SGHVS and CDR2 is FNYEAQ. The CDR3 DNA reads as TGTGCCAGCAGCTTATTACTAACCGGGGAGCTGTTTTTT. Translated: CASSLLLTGELFF.

J is TRBJ1-1 and V is TRBV6-5, with 7 nucleotides matching TRBD1. Germline CDR1 is MNHEY and CDR2 is SVGAGI. The ends lost 5 bases at V and 7 bases at J; junction bases unmatched: 10. This CDR3 region has 14 residues. The CDR3 sequence is CASSPTSRDSEAFF. Here the CDR3 DNA reads TGTGCCAGCAGTCCGACCTCCCGGGACAGTGAAGCTTTCTTT.

The chain joins TRBV6-2 or TRBV6-3 to TRBJ2-2; no clear D. The CDR3 runs to 17 residues. Germline V gene data show CDR1 as MNHEY and CDR2 as SVGEGT. V lost 2 bases and J 0 bases, leaving 13 bases between the germline ends. The CDR3 loop is CASSYPSEETNTGELFF. CDR3 DNA sequence: TGTGCCAGCAGTTACCCCAGCGAGGAAACGAACACCGGGGAGCTGTTTTTT.

The rearrangement uses TRBV11-2 and TRBJ1-4; TRBD1 matches 8 bases. V lost 4 bases and J lost 7; bases outside the gene matches: 11. The CDR3 is 16 amino acids. Germline lookup yields CDR1 SGHAT and CDR2 FQNNGV. The CDR3 DNA reads TGTGCCAGCAGCTCCGGACGGACAGGGTGGGGTGAAAAACTGTTTTTT. Its protein product is CASSSGRTGWGEKLFF.